This passage covers 24 T cell receptor beta chains from one sample sequenced in a study of CXCR3-negative and CXCR3-positive naive CD8 T cells. The study, taken as a whole, reports: In CXCR3-positive naive cells, the TRB CDR3s were more hydrophobic than in CXCR3-negative naive cells.

The authors prepared UMI-labeled TRB cDNA libraries by 5' RACE. Each CDR3 protein gets one entry in TCRdb, which reprocessed the 5' RACE reads and gives no DNA. This sample's table reports some 150,000 distinct CDR3 sequences. Their cognate antigens are unknown. Specimen: naive CXCR3+ CD8+ T cells from blood. Subset reported: CD45RO-CCR7+CD27+CD95- naive CD8+ T cells expressing CXCR3 (TNR3+). The receptors stem from a human donor in good health. Some clones in this sample may be carry-over from other donors' samples.

This sequence joins TRBV27 and TRBJ2-7. This CDR3 contains 15 residues. Germline loops: CDR1 MNHEY, CDR2 SMNVEV (reference sequence). CDR3 loop: CASSSRSAATYEQYF.

The chain joins TRBV29-1 to TRBJ1-2. The CDR3 is made up of 11 amino acids. CDR1 is SQVTM, CDR2 ANQGSEA, per germline. CDR3 residues: CSVERGDGYTF.

The rearrangement joins TRBV19 to TRBJ2-1. The CDR3 totals 12 residues. Germline V gene lookup returns CDR1 LNHDA and CDR2 SQIVND (reference sequence). CDR3 protein: CASNHRGNEQFF.

The J gene is TRBJ2-7, the V gene TRBV30. The CDR3 extends over 13 amino acids. Germline V gives CDR1 GTSNPN, CDR2 SVGIG (reference sequence). CDR3 sequence: CAWSVNVGYEQYF.

The CDR3 spells CASSGAEKSTEAFF. The chain is built from TRBV13 and TRBJ1-1; TCRdb's D gene call, TRBD1, goes unchecked for lack of DNA. CDR3 length: 14 amino acids. Germline V lookup: CDR1 PRHDT, CDR2 FYEKMQ (reference sequence).

The CDR3 protein is CASSLGLPAGARTDTQYF. The chain employs TRBV5-1 and TRBJ2-3; TCRdb's D call, TRBD2, is unchecked because there is no DNA. The CDR3 consists of 18 residues. Looked up from germline, CDR1 is SGHRS and CDR2 is YFSETQ. Based on the CDR3 plus reference TRBV5-1 and TRBJ2-3, the full variable domain is KAGVTQTPRYLIKTRGQQVTLSCSPISGHRSVSWYQQTPGQGLQFLFEYFSETQRNKGNFPGRFSGRQFSNSRSEMNVSTLELGDSALYLCASSLGLPAGARTDTQYFGPGTRLTVL.

The chain joins TRBV5-1 to TRBJ2-7. From germline, CDR1 is SGHRS and CDR2 YFSETQ. The CDR3 extends over 11 amino acids. The CDR3 here is CASSWGYEQYF.

The chain uses TRBV29-1 and TRBJ1-1. Germline assignment: CDR1 SQVTM and CDR2 ANQGSEA. CDR3 length equals 12 residues. The CDR3 protein is CSVALGSGEAFF.

The chain combines TRBV4-1 with TRBJ2-7; TCRdb's D call, TRBD1, is unchecked because there is no DNA. The CDR3 has 15 residues. CDR1 is MGHRA, CDR2 YSYEKL, per germline. The CDR3 is CASSQDRGDIREQYF.

The rearrangement joins TRBV9 to TRBJ2-5; TCRdb's assignment of TRBD2 cannot be checked, as there is no DNA. Germline CDR1 reads SGDLS; CDR2 reads YYNGEE. The CDR3 extends over 17 amino acids. CDR3 sequence reads: CASSTHPLATLQETQYF. Full variable domain (outside the CDR3, taken from reference TRBV9 and TRBJ2-5): DSGVTQTPKHLITATGQRVTLRCSPRSGDLSVYWYQQSLDQGLQFLIQYYNGEERAKGNILERFSAQQFPDLHSELNLSSLELGDSALYFCASSTHPLATLQETQYFGPGTRLLVL.

The rearrangement uses TRBV11-2 and TRBJ2-1; TCRdb calls TRBD1, which cannot be checked without DNA. This CDR3 is built from 15 residues. The germline gives CDR1 SGHAT, CDR2 FQNNGV. CDR3 in amino acids: CASSGVGQGYNEQFF.

V usage is TRBV9 and J usage is TRBJ2-2; absent DNA, TCRdb's TRBD2 call cannot be checked. Germline V lookup: CDR1 SGDLS, CDR2 YYNGEE. This CDR3 is built from 16 residues. CDR3 region: CASSPGLAGGTGELFF.

The chain has TRBV6-5 and TRBJ2-7; TCRdb proposes TRBD1, but this gene call is untestable without DNA. The CDR3 contains 18 residues. The germline gives CDR1 MNHEY, CDR2 SVGAGI. The CDR3 protein is CASSYSMSDRGLIYEQYF.

The rearrangement uses TRBV12-5 and TRBJ2-1; with no DNA, the TCRdb D assignment of TRBD1 cannot be verified. CDR3 size: 15 residues. From germline, CDR1 is LGHNT and CDR2 FRNRAP. CDR3 protein: CASGSQGASYNEQFF. The complete variable domain, with remaining parts taken from reference TRBV12-5 and TRBJ2-1, reads DARVTQTPRHKVTEMGQEVTMRCQPILGHNTVFWYRQTMMQGLELLAYFRNRAPLDDSGMPKDRFSAEMPDATLATLKIQPSEPRDSAVYFCASGSQGASYNEQFFGPGTRLTVL.

The chain joins TRBV4-1 to TRBJ2-7; as DNA is missing, the TRBD1 call by TCRdb cannot be tested. The CDR3 runs to 13 residues. Germline CDR1 reads MGHRA; CDR2 reads YSYEKL. CDR3 loop: CASSQGRGDEQYF.

The rearrangement uses TRBV11-2 and TRBJ2-5; TCRdb's D call of TRBD1 is untestable without DNA. The CDR3 loop spans 16 amino acids. The germline V gene has CDR1 SGHAT and CDR2 FQNNGV. The CDR3: CASSLDWDRERETQYF.

The chain employs TRBV27 and TRBJ2-3; TCRdb outputs TRBD2, but without DNA this stays unchecked. The CDR3 is 15 residues long. Germline CDR1 reads MNHEY; CDR2 reads SMNVEV (reference sequence). CDR3 protein: CASSPLAGVVDTKYF.

The J gene is TRBJ2-1, the V gene TRBV29-1; TCRdb's D call, TRBD1, is unchecked because there is no DNA. Germline CDR1 SQVTM, CDR2 ANQGSEA. This CDR3 has 18 amino acids. This CDR3 is CSVQPSPGQGSSYNEQFF.

The rearrangement links TRBV25-1 to TRBJ2-5; TCRdb gives TRBD1 as the D gene, but with no DNA this cannot be confirmed. Germline CDR1 is MGHDK and CDR2 is SYGVNS. The CDR3 contains 14 residues. CDR3 in amino acids: CASRAGVSAETQYF.

The chain recombines TRBV4-2 with TRBJ1-4. Germline lookup yields CDR1 LGHNA and CDR2 YNFKEQ. The CDR3 consists of 17 residues. The CDR3 loop is CASSQDGDLATNEKLFF.

The chain has TRBV7-9 and TRBJ2-6; as DNA is missing, the TRBD1 call by TCRdb cannot be tested. Germline V lookup: CDR1 SEHNR, CDR2 FQNEAQ (reference sequence). This CDR3 is built from 15 residues. The CDR3 protein is CASSPGFSGANVLTF.

The CDR3 loop is CSARDRNRGDYGYTF. V and J are TRBV20-1 and TRBJ1-2; the D call from TCRdb, TRBD1, cannot be confirmed without DNA. In germline, CDR1 is DFQATT, CDR2 SNEGSKA (reference sequence). CDR3 size: 15 residues.

The V call is TRBV29-1, the J call TRBJ1-1; the TCRdb call, TRBD1, lacks DNA for checking. In germline, CDR1 is SQVTM, CDR2 ANQGSEA. The CDR3 has 12 amino acids. The CDR3 sequence: CSVPGGRTEAFF. The full variable domain, completed using reference TRBV29-1 and TRBJ1-1, is SAVISQKPSRDICQRGTSLTIQCQVDSQVTMMFWYRQQPGQSLTLIATANQGSEATYESGFVIDKFPISRPNLTFSTLTVSNMSPEDSSIYLCSVPGGRTEAFFGQGTRLTVV.

The CDR3 loop reads CASSLDAGTQHF. The chain uses TRBV7-9 and TRBJ1-5; TCRdb lists TRBD1, though no DNA is available to test this call. Looked up from germline, CDR1 is SEHNR and CDR2 is FQNEAQ (reference sequence). The length of the CDR3 is 12 residues.